Below are 29 T cell receptor beta chains sequenced from a single sample in a study of post-analysis software for immune sequencing data. Study findings and constraints: There were four or five TRBV segments more frequent in patients than controls, and TRBV5-6, TRBV5-1 and TRBV20-1 were among them.

Prepared libraries of TCR beta cDNA carried unique molecular identifiers. One entry per CDR3 protein, called by TCRdb with MiXCR from the PCR reads. This table holds some 890,000 distinct CDR3 sequences, about 50% found once. For these TCRs, the target antigens are not known. Sequences were obtained from blood. All receptors come from a girl aged 5 to 17 with multiple sclerosis.

The CDR3 spells CAWSVRPAASYNEQFF. CDR3 nucleotides: TGTGCCTGGAGTGTACGCCCAGCGGCTTCCTACAATGAGCAGTTCTTC. V usage is TRBV30 and J usage is TRBJ2-1; D is possibly TRBD2 (5 bases). CDR1 and CDR2 (germline): GTSNPN, SVGIG (reference sequence). The CDR3 is made up of 16 amino acids. V lost 0 bases and J lost 1, with 13 bases in between.

The rearrangement joins TRBV11-2 to TRBJ2-1; D not certain. In germline, CDR1 is SGHAT, CDR2 FQNNGV. V was pared by 8 bases and J by 4 bases, with 12 bases between. This CDR3 contains 13 residues. The CDR3 coding sequence is TGTGCCAGCGTGGGGATGGGGTACAATGAGCAGTTCTTC. Amino acids: CASVGMGYNEQFF.

V gene TRBV5-4 combines with J gene TRBJ2-1; D possibly corresponds to TRBD1 (6 bases). The CDR3 covers 16 residues. Germline V lookup: CDR1 SGHNT, CDR2 YYREEE (reference sequence). Between the trimmed V and J ends, which lost 4 bases and 0 bases, there was a span of 14 bases. CDR3 region: CASSTTGRGSYNEQFF. In nucleotides, the CDR3 is TGTGCCAGCAGCACAACAGGGAGAGGCTCCTACAATGAGCAGTTCTTC.

This rearrangement joins TRBV7-2 to TRBJ2-7; 7 bases are a match to TRBD2. Unmatched junction bases numbered 8, after V lost 2 bases and J lost 4 bases. Germline V gene data show CDR1 as SGHTA and CDR2 as FQGNSA. This CDR3 has 15 residues. The CDR3 DNA reads as TGTGCCAGCAGCTTAATCGCGGGAGCAATGTACGAGCAGTACTTC. Residues: CASSLIAGAMYEQYF.

V and J are TRBV30 and TRBJ2-5; 7 bases are shared with TRBD1. The closer fit of TRBJ2-7 to the DNA end suggests the J call may be wrong. Germline CDR1 is GTSNPN and CDR2 is SVGIG (reference sequence). This CDR3 spans 14 amino acids. The CDR3 here is CAWRITGASYEQYF. CDR3 DNA: TGTGCCTGGAGGATAACAGGGGCCTCCTACGAGCAGTACTTC.

This chain uses TRBV15 with TRBJ2-7; 7 nucleotides match TRBD1. The CDR3 extends over 13 amino acids. Germline CDR1 is LNHNV and CDR2 is YYDKDF (reference sequence). Trimming at V came to 4 bases and at J to 2 bases, leaving 2 bases not matched to a gene. The CDR3 DNA follows: TGTGCCACCAGCATAGGGACAGCCTACGAGCAGTACTTC. Amino acid sequence: CATSIGTAYEQYF.

This sequence joins TRBV6-1 and TRBJ2-7; D is possibly TRBD1 (6 bases). The CDR3 consists of 14 residues. The germline V gene has CDR1 MNHNS and CDR2 SASEGT. V gave up 6 bases and J gave up 3 bases, with 15 bases separating them. For the CDR3, the DNA is TGTGCCAGCAGCGATTTGGACAGACTCTACGAGCAGTACTTC. As protein: CASSDLDRLYEQYF.

The chain couples TRBV29-1 to TRBJ2-7; TRBD1 aligns across 7 bases. The J call could be wrong; TRBJ2-4 is a better fit for the DNA end. This CDR3 contains 12 residues. CDR1 is SQVTM, CDR2 ANQGSEA, per germline. Written as DNA, the CDR3 is TGCAGCGTCTTGACAGGGCAAAACATTCAGTACTTC. It codes for CSVLTGQNIQYF.

The V and J genes are TRBV29-1 and TRBJ1-2, with a tentative D call TRBD1 (6 bases). V lost 4 bases to trimming and J lost 4 bases, with 13 bases between them. The CDR3 consists of 13 residues. Germline CDR1 SQVTM, CDR2 ANQGSEA. Written as DNA, the CDR3 is TGCAGCGTTGTCCGACAGGCGGGCTATGGCTACACCTTC. This encodes CSVVRQAGYGYTF.

Notes on this clonotype: A much larger clone lies one base from this, so it may be a read error. This chain connects TRBV20-1 to TRBJ2-5, with 7 bases identical to TRBD2. The tail of the sequence fits TRBJ2-7 better, so the J call may be wrong. This CDR3 comprises 18 residues. Per germline, CDR1 DFQATT and CDR2 SNEGSKA (reference sequence). Here the CDR3 reads CSARDWAGGSPQTGEQYF. CDR3 sequence (DNA): TGCAGTGCTAGAGATTGGGCTGGCGGGAGTCCTCAAACGGGCGAGCAGTACTTC.

This clonotype was detected a few times. The chain employs TRBV20-1 and TRBJ2-7; 10 nucleotides match TRBD2. Trimming cost V 3 bases and J 6 bases; bases outside gene matches: 8. Germline CDR1 DFQATT, CDR2 SNEGSKA (reference sequence). CDR3 length: 14 amino acids. For the CDR3, the DNA is TGCAGTGCTAGTGGACTAGCGGAGCCTAGCGAGCAGTACTTC. Its translation: CSASGLAEPSEQYF.

This clonotype was seen only a few times. The chain combines TRBV10-3 with TRBJ2-7; D unclear. From germline, CDR1 is ENHRY and CDR2 SYGVKD. Trimming removed 11 bases at V and 0 bases at J, with 17 bases between. There are 14 residues in the CDR3. The CDR3 bases are TGTGCCTCCCGGGTCGGATTGAGCTCCTACGAGCAGTACTTC. As protein: CASRVGLSSYEQYF.

As to this clonotype: The junction departs from germline at one end; a sequencing error may be responsible. V gene TRBV28 combines with J gene TRBJ2-5; D is unresolved. Germline V gene sequence: CDR1 MDHEN, CDR2 SYDVKM. CDR3 length equals 15 residues. CDR3 residues: CAGSLTLQSRETQYF. The CDR3 DNA sequence: TGTGCCGGCAGTTTGACATTACAATCGAGAGAGACCCAGTACTTC.

The chain recombines TRBV20-1 with TRBJ2-7, with D perhaps matching TRBD2 (6 bases). CDR3 size: 15 residues. The V and J ends lost 3 bases and 0 bases respectively, with 15 bases between them. Germline CDR1 is DFQATT and CDR2 is SNEGSKA (reference sequence). The DNA of the CDR3 is TGCAGTGCTAGGGATTCGGAGGGGAGCTCCTACGAGCAGTACTTC. As protein: CSARDSEGSSYEQYF.

This clonotype was seen only once. V and J are TRBV20-1 and TRBJ1-5, with TRBD1 matching over 7 bases. Germline CDR1 DFQATT, CDR2 SNEGSKA (reference sequence). The CDR3 has 16 amino acids. With 0 bases clipped from V and 3 bases from J, the junction kept 8 bases outside the gene matches. As DNA, the CDR3 is TGCAGTGCTAGAGATTTAGCAGGGGGGTACAATCAGCCCCAGCATTTT. Translated, it gives CSARDLAGGYNQPQHF.

V gene TRBV20-1 combines with J gene TRBJ1-2, with D perhaps matching TRBD1 (5 bases). Germline CDR1 reads DFQATT; CDR2 reads SNEGSKA (reference sequence). This CDR3 comprises 14 residues. V lost 3 bases, J lost 0 bases, and 11 bases lay in between. DNA for the CDR3: TGCAGTGCTAGTCCGCAGGGCACTAACTATGGCTACACCTTC. Translation gives CSASPQGTNYGYTF.

The chain joins TRBV5-1 to TRBJ2-1, with 9 nucleotides matching TRBD2. Trimming at V came to 0 bases and at J to 7 bases, leaving 5 bases not matched to a gene. CDR1 SGHRS and CDR2 YFSETQ come from the germline V gene. The CDR3 is 15 residues long. Here the CDR3 DNA reads TGCGCCAGCAGCTTGGTGGTTAGCGGGGGAAATGAGCAGTTCTTC. It encodes CASSLVVSGGNEQFF.

V usage is TRBV5-8 and J usage is TRBJ1-2; possible D gene TRBD1, 5 bases. Germline V gives CDR1 SGHTS, CDR2 YDEGEE. The CDR3 has 14 amino acids. V shed 4 bases and J shed 8 bases, with 18 bases lying between them. The CDR3 sequence: CASSPNDGAEGYTF. CDR3 DNA sequence: TGTGCCAGCAGCCCCAATGATGGGGCTGAAGGCTACACCTTC.

The CDR3 bases are TGCGCCAGCAGCTTCCAGGAGTTGGGGCACGAGCAGTACTTC. It is translated as CASSFQELGHEQYF. The rearrangement joins TRBV5-1 to TRBJ2-5; D might be TRBD1 (5 bases). TRBJ2-7 explains the end of the DNA better; the J call may be wrong. The CDR3 covers 14 residues. Germline V lookup: CDR1 SGHRS, CDR2 YFSETQ.

This clonotype has a handful of counts. V and J are TRBV5-6 and TRBJ2-3; D is tentatively TRBD1 or TRBD2 (5 bases each). The V end lost 4 bases, the J end lost 2 bases, and 11 bases lay between the germline ends. CDR3 length equals 14 residues. The V gene's germline CDR1 is SGHDT and CDR2 YYEEEE. The CDR3: CASSIGTFTDTQYF. In nucleotides, the CDR3 is TGTGCCAGCAGCATCGGGACCTTCACAGATACGCAGTATTTT.

V gene TRBV2 combines with J gene TRBJ1-1; no clear D. V was clipped by 5 bases and J by 5 bases, with 9 bases between them. The CDR3 consists of 12 residues. Germline V gene sequence: CDR1 SNHLY, CDR2 FYNNEI. The DNA of the CDR3 is TGTGCCAGCAGTCCAAGTAGTACTGAAGCTTTCTTT. This translates into CASSPSSTEAFF.

The genes are TRBV6-5 and TRBJ2-2; no reliable D call. Germline-derived CDR1 and CDR2 are MNHEY and SVGAGI. V was pared by 6 bases and J by 6 bases, with 8 bases between. The CDR3 sequence is 12 residues long. CDR3 amino acids: CASRERAGELFF. The CDR3 DNA sequence: TGTGCCAGCAGAGAACGGGCCGGGGAGCTGTTTTTT.

The V and J genes are TRBV20-1 and TRBJ2-3, with 7 bases aligning to TRBD2. The CDR3 has 15 residues. Per germline, CDR1 DFQATT and CDR2 SNEGSKA (reference sequence). Trimming removed 0 bases from V and 0 bases from J; junction bases left unmatched: 3. CDR3 protein: CSARDRGSSTDTQYF. CDR3 in DNA: TGCAGTGCTAGAGATCGCGGGAGTAGCACAGATACGCAGTATTTT.

The chain is built from TRBV29-1 and TRBJ2-5, with a possible D match to TRBD1 (5 bases). The ends were cut back, 7 bases at V and 1 base at J, with 10 bases in the middle. CDR3 length: 12 amino acids. CDR1 SQVTM and CDR2 ANQGSEA come from the germline V gene. CDR3 coding DNA: TGCAGCGCGCCGGACACCCAAGAGACCCAGTACTTC. It codes for CSAPDTQETQYF. Full variable domain (remainder filled in from reference TRBV29-1 and TRBJ2-5): SAVISQKPSRDICQRGTSLTIQCQVDSQVTMMFWYRQQPGQSLTLIATANQGSEATYESGFVIDKFPISRPNLTFSTLTVSNMSPEDSSIYLCSAPDTQETQYFGPGTRLLVL.

The chain is built from TRBV20-1 and TRBJ1-5; the D gene is possibly TRBD1 (5 bases). Trimming shortened V by 7 bases and J by 4 bases, and 23 bases separated the two germline ends. CDR1 is DFQATT, CDR2 SNEGSKA, per germline (reference sequence). The CDR3 sequence is 16 residues long. Here the CDR3 reads CSVIKGLNAPNQPQHF. The CDR3 coding sequence is TGCAGTGTAATAAAGGGACTCAATGCGCCTAATCAGCCCCAGCATTTT.

V gene TRBV29-1 combines with J gene TRBJ1-2; 9 bases align to TRBD1. In germline, CDR1 is SQVTM, CDR2 ANQGSEA. The junction had 14 bases not matched to a gene; V was cut back by 5 bases and J by 7 bases. This CDR3 spans 15 amino acids. CDR3 sequence: CSVTGPGTGNGGYTF. The CDR3 DNA follows: TGCAGCGTTACAGGTCCCGGGACAGGGAACGGTGGCTACACCTTC.

V and J are TRBV4-1 and TRBJ1-6; 9 nucleotides match TRBD1. V shed 2 bases, J shed 6 bases, and the junction held 5 bases outside the gene matches. CDR1 MGHRA and CDR2 YSYEKL come from the germline V gene. This CDR3 region has 16 residues. In DNA form, the CDR3 reads TGCGCCAGCAGCCAACCGGGACAGGGTCCTAATTCACCCCTCCACTTT. Protein product: CASSQPGQGPNSPLHF.

Turning to this clonotype: The junction shows a germline mismatch at one end, possibly a read error. The rearrangement uses TRBV6-6 and TRBJ1-2, with TRBD1 matching 10 bases. This CDR3 spans 13 amino acids. CDR1 MNHNY and CDR2 SVGAGI come from the germline V gene (reference sequence). The CDR3: CTSSDRGHYGYTF. The CDR3, as DNA: TGTACCAGCAGCGACAGGGGGCACTATGGCTACACCTTC.

The gene calls are TRBV25-1 and TRBJ1-5; a possible D gene is TRBD1 (6 bases). The length of the CDR3 is 15 residues. Germline-derived CDR1 and CDR2 are MGHDK and SYGVNS. The V gene lost 1 base and the J gene lost 6 bases, with 13 bases spanning the gap. The CDR3 DNA sequence: TGTGCCAGCAGTGAATTTGGGGGGGCCGGTCAGCCCCAGCATTTT. Its protein product is CASSEFGGAGQPQHF.